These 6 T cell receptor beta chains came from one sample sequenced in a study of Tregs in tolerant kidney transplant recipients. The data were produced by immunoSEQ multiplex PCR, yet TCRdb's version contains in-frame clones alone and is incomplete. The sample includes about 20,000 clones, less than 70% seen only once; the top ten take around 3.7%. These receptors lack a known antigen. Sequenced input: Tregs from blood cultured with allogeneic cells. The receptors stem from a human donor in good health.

CDR3 in amino acids: CASSLAQGSTF. Written as DNA, the CDR3 is TGTGCCAGCAGCTTAGCGCAAGGGAGCACCTTC. The chain links TRBV7-9 to TRBJ1-2; D is ambiguous. Germline loops: CDR1 SEHNR, CDR2 FQNEAQ (reference sequence). V shed 0 bases and J shed 13 bases, with 9 bases lying between them. There are 11 residues in the CDR3. Variable domain in full (rest from reference TRBV7-9 and TRBJ1-2): DTGVSQNPRHKITKRGQNVTFRCDPISEHNRLYWYRQTLGQGPEFLTYFQNEAQLEKSRLLSDRFSAERPKGSFSTLEIQRTEQGDSAMYLCASSLAQGSTFGSGTRLTVV.

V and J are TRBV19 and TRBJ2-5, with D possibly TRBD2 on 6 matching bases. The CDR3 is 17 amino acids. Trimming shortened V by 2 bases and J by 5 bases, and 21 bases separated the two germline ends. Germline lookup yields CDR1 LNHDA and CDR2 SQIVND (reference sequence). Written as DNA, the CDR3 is TGTGCCAGTAGTATAAACCAGGCGGGGAGTACCGGTGAGACCCAGTACTTC. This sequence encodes CASSINQAGSTGETQYF.

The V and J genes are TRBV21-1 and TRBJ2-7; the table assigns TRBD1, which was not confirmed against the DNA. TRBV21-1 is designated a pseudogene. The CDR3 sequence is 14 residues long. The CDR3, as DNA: TGTGCCAGCAGCAAAGATACAGCCGCCTACGAGCAGTACTTC. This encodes CASSKDTAAYEQYF.

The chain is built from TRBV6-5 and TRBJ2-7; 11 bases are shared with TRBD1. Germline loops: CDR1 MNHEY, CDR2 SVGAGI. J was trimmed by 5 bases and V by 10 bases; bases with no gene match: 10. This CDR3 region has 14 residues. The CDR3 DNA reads TGTGCCACCCTACCCGGGACAGGGGGTAACGAGCAGTACTTC. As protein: CATLPGTGGNEQYF.

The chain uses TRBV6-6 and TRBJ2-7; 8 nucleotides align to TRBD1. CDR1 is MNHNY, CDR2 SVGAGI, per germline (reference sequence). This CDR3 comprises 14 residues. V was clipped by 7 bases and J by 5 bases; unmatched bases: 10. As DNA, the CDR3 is TGTGCCAGCACCAGGACAGGGTATCCCAACGAGCAGTACTTC. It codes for CASTRTGYPNEQYF.

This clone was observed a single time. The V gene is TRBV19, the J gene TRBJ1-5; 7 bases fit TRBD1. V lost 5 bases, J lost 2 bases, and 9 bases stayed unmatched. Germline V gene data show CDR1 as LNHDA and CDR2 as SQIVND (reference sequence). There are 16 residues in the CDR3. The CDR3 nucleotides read TGTGCCAGTAGTCCCTTGACAGGGTTCGGCAATCAGCCCCAGCATTTT. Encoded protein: CASSPLTGFGNQPQHF.